Following are 26 T cell receptor beta chains from one sample sequenced in a study of cytomegalovirus exposure and HLA in healthy donors. Primers included in the PCR were 60 Vbeta and 13 Jbeta primers. The protocol was immunoSEQ multiplex PCR, while the TCRdb copy is restricted to in-frame clones and leaves out a portion. The profile shows 160,000 or so clones, approximately 80% of them singletons. Input material: PBMCs. Every receptor here comes from a man aged 25 to 40 in good health and CMV-seronegative.

This rearrangement joins TRBV5-4 to TRBJ2-1; 12 bases are shared with TRBD2. V was clipped by 1 base and J by 9 bases; unmatched bases: 8. This CDR3 has 16 amino acids. CDR1 is SGHNT and CDR2 is YYREEE in the germline V gene (reference sequence). The CDR3 loop is CASSLTRLAGVPEQFF. CDR3 DNA: TGTGCCAGCAGCTTGACGCGACTAGCGGGAGTCCCTGAGCAGTTCTTC.

The chain recombines TRBV6-9 with TRBJ2-1, with 9 nucleotides matching TRBD2. CDR3 size: 19 residues. CDR1 and CDR2 from the germline V gene are MNHGY and SVAAGI. Trimming removed 2 bases from V and 3 bases from J; junction bases left unmatched: 14. DNA for the CDR3: TGTGCCAGCAGTTATAAGGGCGCGGGGGGGTCCTTTGTCTACAATGAGCAGTTCTTC. As protein: CASSYKGAGGSFVYNEQFF.

The CDR3 coding sequence is TGTGCCACCCGTCGGGGGGTTCGATACGAGCAGTACTTC. Its translation: CATRRGVRYEQYF. The chain couples TRBV28 to TRBJ2-7; 7 positions match TRBD2. V was clipped by 10 bases and J by 4 bases; unmatched bases: 10. Germline lookup yields CDR1 MDHEN and CDR2 SYDVKM. This CDR3 contains 13 residues.

Only one count was recorded for this clone. J is TRBJ2-2 and V is TRBV27; 7 nucleotides align to TRBD1. The CDR3 runs 16 residues. Per the germline V gene, CDR1 is MNHEY and CDR2 is SMNVEV (reference sequence). The J segment lost 1 base and the V segment lost 4 bases, leaving 6 bases of the junction unmatched. DNA of the CDR3: TGTGCCAGCAGTTCTCAGGGGGTGGAGAACACCGGGGAGCTGTTTTTT. Amino acid sequence: CASSSQGVENTGELFF.

The chain recombines TRBV7-3 with TRBJ2-3, with 7 bases aligning to TRBD2. Germline V gene data show CDR1 as SGHTA and CDR2 as FQGTGA. V lost 4 bases, J lost 4 bases, and 11 bases stayed unmatched. The CDR3 extends over 16 amino acids. The CDR3 DNA sequence: TGTGCCAGCAGCTCAAACACTGGGCGGGGGTCAGATACGCAGTATTTT. Its translation: CASSSNTGRGSDTQYF. The entire variable domain, with the rest obtained from reference TRBV7-3 and TRBJ2-3, is as follows: GAGVSQTPSNKVTEKGKYVELRCDPISGHTALYWYRQSLGQGPEFLIYFQGTGAADDSGLPNDRFFAVRPEGSVSTLKIQRTERGDSAVYLCASSSNTGRGSDTQYFGPGTRLTVL.

This chain links TRBV30 with TRBJ2-5; possibly TRBD1 for D (5 bases). Deletions cut 0 bases from V and 6 bases from J, with 11 bases between. The CDR3 loop spans 13 amino acids. Germline V lookup: CDR1 GTSNPN, CDR2 SVGIG (reference sequence). The CDR3 DNA is TGTGCCTGGAGTGTACGTTCAGGGAAGACCCAGTACTTC. This sequence encodes CAWSVRSGKTQYF.

The chain combines TRBV27 with TRBJ2-7; D is ambiguous. The CDR3 consists of 14 residues. From germline, CDR1 is MNHEY and CDR2 SMNVEV (reference sequence). Trimming removed 8 bases at V and 7 bases at J, with 21 bases between. DNA for the CDR3: TGTGCCAGCCAAAGCGAAGGAGCGCTTCGAGAGCAGTACTTC. Its translation is CASQSEGALREQYF.

The chain joins TRBV6-5 to TRBJ1-2, with D unresolved. Germline CDR1 and CDR2: MNHEY and SVGAGI. The CDR3 extends over 13 amino acids. Trimming took off 5 bases at V and 5 bases at J, with 12 bases between the two ends. CDR3 residues: CASSPGAAYGYTF. The CDR3 nucleotides are TGTGCCAGCAGTCCGGGAGCGGCTTATGGCTACACCTTC.

The rearrangement uses TRBV27 and TRBJ2-7; the D is unclear. The CDR3 consists of 13 residues. V lost 3 bases and J lost 3, with 9 bases in between. In germline, CDR1 is MNHEY, CDR2 SMNVEV (reference sequence). The CDR3 region is CASSFGNYYEQYF. CDR3 in DNA: TGTGCCAGCAGTTTTGGCAACTACTACGAGCAGTACTTC.

This clone was recorded a few times. The V gene is TRBV27, the J gene TRBJ2-7, with TRBD1 matching over 7 bases. The CDR3 is 13 amino acids. Trimming removed 5 bases from V and 2 bases from J; junction bases left unmatched: 3. Germline V gives CDR1 MNHEY, CDR2 SMNVEV (reference sequence). CDR3 protein: CASSPGTAYEQYF. The CDR3 DNA sequence: TGTGCCAGCAGTCCCGGGACAGCCTACGAGCAGTACTTC.

The chain recombines TRBV28 with TRBJ1-1; D unresolved. The V gene's germline CDR1 is MDHEN and CDR2 SYDVKM. V was cut by 2 bases and J by 10 bases, with 5 bases left in between. The CDR3 length is 10 residues. CDR3 region: CASSLDIAFF. The CDR3 nucleotides read TGTGCCAGCAGTTTAGACATAGCTTTCTTT.

J is TRBJ1-1 and V is TRBV4-3, with 7 bases lining up with TRBD1. V shed 1 base, J shed 5 bases, and the junction held 7 bases outside the gene matches. Germline CDR1 reads LGHNA; CDR2 reads YSLEER. The CDR3 totals 15 residues. The CDR3 here is CASSQVRRQGTEAFF. The CDR3 DNA sequence: TGCGCCAGCAGCCAAGTAAGGAGACAGGGAACTGAAGCTTTCTTT.

The chain employs TRBV7-6 and TRBJ2-1; TRBD1 aligns across 9 bases. The CDR3 runs to 17 residues. Germline V gene data show CDR1 as SGHVS and CDR2 as FNYEAQ. V trimming: 4 bases; J trimming: 6 bases; junction bases outside the gene matches: 13. This CDR3 is CASSSWTGEIISNEQFF. CDR3 DNA sequence: TGTGCCAGCAGCTCTTGGACAGGGGAAATTATATCCAATGAGCAGTTCTTC. Full variable domain (missing parts from reference TRBV7-6 and TRBJ2-1): GAGVSQSPRYKVTKRGQDVALRCDPISGHVSLYWYRQALGQGPEFLTYFNYEAQQDKSGLPNDRFSAERPEGSISTLTIQRTEQRDSAMYRCASSSWTGEIISNEQFFGPGTRLTVL.

This chain's CDR3 is CASTGPEGTPPNYGYTF. Here the CDR3 DNA reads TGTGCCAGCACTGGGCCAGAGGGGACACCCCCTAACTATGGCTACACCTTC. The rearrangement uses TRBV5-5 and TRBJ1-2; D perhaps matches TRBD1 (6 bases). CDR3 length equals 17 residues. The germline gives CDR1 SGHKS, CDR2 YYEKEE (reference sequence). V was cut by 6 bases and J by 0 bases, with 21 bases left in between.

V usage is TRBV5-1 and J usage is TRBJ2-1; 14 positions agree with TRBD2. Losses at the gene ends were 2 bases for V and 8 bases for J; bases not matched to a gene: 3. This CDR3 has 15 residues. Germline V gene lookup returns CDR1 SGHRS and CDR2 YFSETQ. The CDR3 here is CASSLGTSGSHEQFF. The CDR3 bases are TGCGCCAGCAGCTTAGGGACTAGCGGGAGCCATGAGCAGTTCTTC.

This clone was found once. The genes are TRBV11-2 and TRBJ2-1, with 8 bases that match TRBD1. Trimming at V came to 0 bases and at J to 7 bases, leaving 14 bases not matched to a gene. The CDR3 has 18 residues. Germline assignment: CDR1 SGHAT and CDR2 FQNNGV. CDR3 bases: TGTGCCAGCAGCTTAGATCCGGCAGGGGGCTTCACGGAGAATGAGCAGTTCTTC. Amino acid sequence: CASSLDPAGGFTENEQFF.

CDR3 bases: TGTGCCAGCAGTGAATGGGGGACAGGGGGCCAGCCCCAGCATTTT. Amino acid sequence: CASSEWGTGGQPQHF. This chain uses TRBV6-1 with TRBJ1-5; 12 bases are a match to TRBD1. With V trimmed by 2 bases and J by 7 bases, 3 bases remained unmatched. This CDR3 region has 15 residues. Per germline, CDR1 MNHNS and CDR2 SASEGT.

The J gene is TRBJ2-1, the V gene TRBV27, with D possibly matching TRBD2 (6 bases). Looked up from germline, CDR1 is MNHEY and CDR2 is SMNVEV (reference sequence). CDR3 length equals 14 residues. V dropped 7 bases and J dropped 9 bases, with 19 bases sitting between them. The CDR3 loop is CASTCEDWEVEQFF. In DNA, the CDR3 is TGTGCCAGCACTTGCGAGGACTGGGAGGTTGAGCAGTTCTTC.

This clone was picked up one time. V and J are TRBV11-2 and TRBJ1-2; possibly TRBD1 for D (5 bases). This CDR3 has 11 residues. Trimming removed 6 bases from V and 6 bases from J, with 8 bases in between. The V gene's germline CDR1 is SGHAT and CDR2 FQNNGV. CDR3 protein: CASRGVHGYTF. CDR3 nucleotides: TGTGCCAGCAGAGGGGTTCATGGCTACACCTTC.

This chain links TRBV19 with TRBJ2-1; TRBD1 matches 9 bases. The J segment lost 8 bases and the V segment lost 5 bases, leaving 16 bases of the junction unmatched. CDR3 length: 17 residues. Germline V gene sequence: CDR1 LNHDA, CDR2 SQIVND (reference sequence). In DNA, the CDR3 is TGTGCCAGTAGTCCGATTCTCCGGGACAGGGAGGAGGATGAGCAGTTCTTC. Encoded protein: CASSPILRDREEDEQFF.

The V call is TRBV27, the J call TRBJ1-5, with D uncertain. The CDR3 is 14 amino acids. Trimming left V 3 bases short and J 0 bases short, with 6 bases between. CDR1 and CDR2 from the germline V gene are MNHEY and SMNVEV (reference sequence). In DNA form, the CDR3 reads TGTGCCAGCAGTTTTAAATATAGCAATCAGCCCCAGCATTTT. This sequence encodes CASSFKYSNQPQHF.

The chain has TRBV28 and TRBJ2-5; weak D call: TRBD2 (5 bases). This CDR3 is built from 14 residues. V lost 6 bases and J lost 0, with 11 bases in between. Looked up from germline, CDR1 is MDHEN and CDR2 is SYDVKM. The chain's CDR3 is CASRRAGNQETQYF. The CDR3 DNA sequence: TGTGCCAGCAGGAGGGCCGGGAACCAAGAGACCCAGTACTTC.

The V call is TRBV11-2, the J call TRBJ2-1, with 8 positions matching TRBD2. The CDR3 is 16 amino acids. The V gene's germline CDR1 is SGHAT and CDR2 FQNNGV. The trim removed 4 bases at V and 6 bases at J, leaving 11 bases unmatched. The CDR3 nucleotides are TGTGCCAGCAGCTCTTCTCACGGGAGGGCTCCCAATGAGCAGTTCTTC. Its translation: CASSSSHGRAPNEQFF.

The CDR3 nucleotides are TGTGCCAGCAGTGAAGAAGCGGGGGGCACCGGGGAGCTGTTTTTT. This translates into CASSEEAGGTGELFF. V usage is TRBV2 and J usage is TRBJ2-2, with 9 bases matching TRBD2. The germline V gene encodes CDR1 SNHLY and CDR2 FYNNEI. There are 15 residues in the CDR3. The V and J ends lost 1 base and 4 bases, in that order; junction bases with no gene match: 1.

V gene TRBV12-5 combines with J gene TRBJ2-2; the D gene is possibly TRBD1 (5 bases). Germline-derived CDR1 and CDR2 are LGHNT and FRNRAP. V was pared by 6 bases and J by 2 bases, with 16 bases between. The CDR3 runs to 16 residues. CDR3 DNA: TGTGCTAGTGGACTATGGACAATTCAAAACACCGGGGAGCTGTTTTTT. Its protein product is CASGLWTIQNTGELFF.

The chain carries TRBV27 and TRBJ2-7; the D is unclear. Trimming took off 8 bases at V and 7 bases at J, with 15 bases between the two ends. The V gene's germline CDR1 is MNHEY and CDR2 SMNVEV (reference sequence). There are 12 residues in the CDR3. CDR3 bases: TGTGCCAGCGGCTTGGTGTATGAAGAGCAGTACTTC. Its protein is CASGLVYEEQYF.